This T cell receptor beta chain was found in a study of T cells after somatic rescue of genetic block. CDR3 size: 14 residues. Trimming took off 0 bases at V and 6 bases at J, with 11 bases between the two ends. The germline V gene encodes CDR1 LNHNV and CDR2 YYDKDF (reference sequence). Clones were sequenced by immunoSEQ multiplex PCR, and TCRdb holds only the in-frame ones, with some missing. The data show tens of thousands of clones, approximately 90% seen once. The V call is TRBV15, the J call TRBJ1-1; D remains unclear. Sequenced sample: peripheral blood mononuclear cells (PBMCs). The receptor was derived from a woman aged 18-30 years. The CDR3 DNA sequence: TGTGCCACCAGCAGAGAGACTTCTTGGCCTGAAGCTTTCTTT. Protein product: CATSRETSWPEAFF.